Below, one TCR beta chain is given with its context. The sample originates from a study of shared clonotypes between healthy human individuals. Recent acute infections and vaccinations were absent in the healthy HIV-negative adult donors. Study processing details: ImmunoSEQ only sent back junction sequences with no quality scores, so filtering was done differently. The table came from immunoSEQ multiplex PCR; TCRdb's copy has only in-frame clones and leaves some out. The V and J calls and clone size are taken from that table; D and trimming were inferred from the DNA. The sample shows 470,000 or so clones, around 80% of them seen only once. The V and J ends lost 6 bases and 9 bases, in that order; junction bases with no gene match: 1. This CDR3 has 13 amino acids. Germline V gene lookup returns CDR1 SNHLY and CDR2 FYNNEI.

Sequences were obtained from PBMCs. This receptor was taken from a woman in her 40s in good health. Some clones in this sample may be carry-over from other donors' samples. V gene TRBV2 combines with J gene TRBJ2-5; 16 nucleotides match TRBD2. This chain's CDR3 is CASRGLAGGPQYF. Written as DNA, the CDR3 is TGTGCCAGCAGGGGACTAGCGGGAGGGCCCCAGTACTTC.